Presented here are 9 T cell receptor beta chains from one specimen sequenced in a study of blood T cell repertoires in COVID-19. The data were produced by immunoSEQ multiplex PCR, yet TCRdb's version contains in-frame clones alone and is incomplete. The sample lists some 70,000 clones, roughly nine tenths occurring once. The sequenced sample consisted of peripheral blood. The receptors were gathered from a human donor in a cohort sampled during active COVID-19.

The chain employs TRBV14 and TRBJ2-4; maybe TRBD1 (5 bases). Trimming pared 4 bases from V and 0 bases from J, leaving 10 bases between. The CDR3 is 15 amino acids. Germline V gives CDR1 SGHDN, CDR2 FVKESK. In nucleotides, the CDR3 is TGTGCCAGCAGCCCTCAGGGTCTAGCCAAAAACATTCAGTACTTC. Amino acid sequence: CASSPQGLAKNIQYF.

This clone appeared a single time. CDR3 residues: CASRGQANQETQYF. The CDR3 DNA is TGTGCCAGCAGAGGACAGGCCAACCAAGAGACCCAGTACTTC. The chain joins TRBV2 to TRBJ2-5, with 7 bases identical to TRBD1. The CDR3 contains 14 residues. V lost 6 bases to trimming and J lost 0 bases; unmatched junction nucleotides: 4. CDR1 and CDR2 (germline): SNHLY, FYNNEI.

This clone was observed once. DNA of the CDR3: TGTGCCAGCAGTGTAAAAGAACTAGGTCTAGCCAAAAACATTCAGTACTTC. Translating gives CASSVKELGLAKNIQYF. The V and J genes are TRBV6-4 and TRBJ2-4, with a possible D match to TRBD2 (5 bases). This CDR3 region has 17 residues. Germline CDR1 reads MRHNA; CDR2 reads SNTAGT. Trimming pared 4 bases from V and 0 bases from J, leaving 16 bases between.

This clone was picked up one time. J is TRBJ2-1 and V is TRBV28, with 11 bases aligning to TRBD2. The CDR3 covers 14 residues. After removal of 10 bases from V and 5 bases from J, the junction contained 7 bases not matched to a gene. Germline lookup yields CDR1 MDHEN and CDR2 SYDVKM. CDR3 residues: CAIQLAGENNEQFF. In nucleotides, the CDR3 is TGTGCCATCCAACTAGCGGGAGAGAACAATGAGCAGTTCTTC.

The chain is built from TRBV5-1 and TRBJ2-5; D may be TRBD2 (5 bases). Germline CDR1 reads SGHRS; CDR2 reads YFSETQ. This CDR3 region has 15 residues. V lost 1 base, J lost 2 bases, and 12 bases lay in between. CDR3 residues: CASSLNAGSQETQYF. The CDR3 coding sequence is TGCGCCAGCAGCTTGAACGCGGGCAGTCAAGAGACCCAGTACTTC.

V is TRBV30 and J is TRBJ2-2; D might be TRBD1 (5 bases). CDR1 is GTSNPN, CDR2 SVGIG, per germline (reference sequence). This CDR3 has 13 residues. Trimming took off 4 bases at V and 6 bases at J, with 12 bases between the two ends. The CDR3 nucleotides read TGTGCCTGGAACGTAGGGGTGTCCGGGGAGCTGTTTTTT. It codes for CAWNVGVSGELFF. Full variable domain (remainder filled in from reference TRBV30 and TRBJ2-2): SQTIHQWPATLVQPVGSPLSLECTVEGTSNPNLYWYRQAAGRGLQLLFYSVGIGQISSEVPQNLSASRPQDRQFILSSKKLLLSDSGFYLCAWNVGVSGELFFGEGSRLTVL.

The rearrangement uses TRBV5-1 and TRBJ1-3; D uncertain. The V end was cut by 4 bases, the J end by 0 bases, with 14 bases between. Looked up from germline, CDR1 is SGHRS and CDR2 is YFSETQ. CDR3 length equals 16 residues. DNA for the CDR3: TGCGCCAGCAGCGCAAAAGCGGAGAACTCTGGAAACACCATATATTTT. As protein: CASSAKAENSGNTIYF. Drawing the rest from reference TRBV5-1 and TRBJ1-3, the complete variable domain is KAGVTQTPRYLIKTRGQQVTLSCSPISGHRSVSWYQQTPGQGLQFLFEYFSETQRNKGNFPGRFSGRQFSNSRSEMNVSTLELGDSALYLCASSAKAENSGNTIYFGEGSWLTVV.

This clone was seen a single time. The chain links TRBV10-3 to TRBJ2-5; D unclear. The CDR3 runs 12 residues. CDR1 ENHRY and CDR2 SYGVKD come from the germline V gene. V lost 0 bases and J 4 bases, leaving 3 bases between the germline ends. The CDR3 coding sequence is TGTGCCATCAGTGAGTCTAGAGAGACCCAGTACTTC. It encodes CAISESRETQYF.

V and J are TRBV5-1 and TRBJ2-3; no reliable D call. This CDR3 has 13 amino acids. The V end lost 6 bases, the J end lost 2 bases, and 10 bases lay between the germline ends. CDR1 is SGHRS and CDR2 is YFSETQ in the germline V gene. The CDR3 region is CASIEETTDTQYF. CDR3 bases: TGCGCCAGCATTGAGGAAACCACAGATACGCAGTATTTT.